Given below is one T cell receptor (beta chain) in context. This record belongs to a study of T-cell reconstitution after alpha-beta-depleted transplantation in children. Using unique molecular identifiers, the investigators prepared the TCRbeta library. TCRdb re-called the PCR reads through MiXCR, storing one row per CDR3 protein. The sample includes approximately 97,000 distinct CDR3 sequences, around 5.9% of them seen just once. V trimming: 5 bases; J trimming: 4 bases; junction bases outside the gene matches: 3. Germline assignment: CDR1 SEHNR and CDR2 FQNEAQ (reference sequence). The CDR3 runs 15 residues.

The sample here was PBMCs, mostly from graft donor cells, taken 60 days after TCRalphabeta/CD19-depleted stem cell transplant. The sequence came from a female patient aged 2-9 years who had a stem cell transplant for Fanconi anemia, so the T cells may come from the graft donor. The genes are TRBV7-9 and TRBJ2-2, with TRBD1 matching over 11 bases. CDR3 nucleotide sequence: TGTGCCAGCAGCCCGGACAGGGGGCGCACCGGGGAGCTGTTTTTT. This codes for CASSPDRGRTGELFF.